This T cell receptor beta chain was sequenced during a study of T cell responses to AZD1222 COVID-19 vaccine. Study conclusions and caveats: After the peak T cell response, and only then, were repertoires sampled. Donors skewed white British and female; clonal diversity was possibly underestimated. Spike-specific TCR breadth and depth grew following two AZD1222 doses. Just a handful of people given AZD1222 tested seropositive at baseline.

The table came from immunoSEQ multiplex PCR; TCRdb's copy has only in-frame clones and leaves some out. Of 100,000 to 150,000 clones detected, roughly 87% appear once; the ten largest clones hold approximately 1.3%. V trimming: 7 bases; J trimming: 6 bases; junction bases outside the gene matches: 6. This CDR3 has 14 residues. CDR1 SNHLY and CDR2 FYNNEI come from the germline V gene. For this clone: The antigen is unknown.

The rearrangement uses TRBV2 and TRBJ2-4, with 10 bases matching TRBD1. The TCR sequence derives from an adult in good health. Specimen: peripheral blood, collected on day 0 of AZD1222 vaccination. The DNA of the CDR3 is TGTGCCAGCATCACGGACAGGGGGGTAAACATTCAGTACTTC. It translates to CASITDRGVNIQYF.